This T cell receptor beta chain was captured in a study of T-cell memory formation after mild COVID-19. Study summary: There were largely donor-specific TCR clusters.

Constant-segment-primed 5'RACE gave TCR alpha and TCR beta cDNA libraries with sample barcodes and UMIs. TCRdb reprocessed the 5' RACE reads with MiXCR, giving one entry per CDR3 protein. Of about 110,000 distinct CDR3 sequences in the sample, about 17% were seen once. Study-level points and caveats: Mainly CM and EM harbored the contracting CD4+ clones; mainly EMRA harbored the CD8+ ones.

The CDR3 is made up of 15 amino acids. The germline V gene has CDR1 SGHVS and CDR2 FNYEAQ. Trimming cost V 3 bases and J 0 bases, with 6 bases left between them. This clonotype occurred a few times. The antigen remains undetermined. Sequencing was done on a sample of PBMCs or a T cell subset sorted from them (not recorded which). The chain carries TRBV7-6 and TRBJ2-6; TRBD1 might be the D (5 bases). This TCR was recovered from an adult woman who had mild COVID-19 (a few samples of this study predate the infection). Cell type and time point are not known. CDR3 bases: TGTGCCAGCAGCTTTACAGGCTCTGGGGCCAACGTCCTGACTTTC. This translates into CASSFTGSGANVLTF.